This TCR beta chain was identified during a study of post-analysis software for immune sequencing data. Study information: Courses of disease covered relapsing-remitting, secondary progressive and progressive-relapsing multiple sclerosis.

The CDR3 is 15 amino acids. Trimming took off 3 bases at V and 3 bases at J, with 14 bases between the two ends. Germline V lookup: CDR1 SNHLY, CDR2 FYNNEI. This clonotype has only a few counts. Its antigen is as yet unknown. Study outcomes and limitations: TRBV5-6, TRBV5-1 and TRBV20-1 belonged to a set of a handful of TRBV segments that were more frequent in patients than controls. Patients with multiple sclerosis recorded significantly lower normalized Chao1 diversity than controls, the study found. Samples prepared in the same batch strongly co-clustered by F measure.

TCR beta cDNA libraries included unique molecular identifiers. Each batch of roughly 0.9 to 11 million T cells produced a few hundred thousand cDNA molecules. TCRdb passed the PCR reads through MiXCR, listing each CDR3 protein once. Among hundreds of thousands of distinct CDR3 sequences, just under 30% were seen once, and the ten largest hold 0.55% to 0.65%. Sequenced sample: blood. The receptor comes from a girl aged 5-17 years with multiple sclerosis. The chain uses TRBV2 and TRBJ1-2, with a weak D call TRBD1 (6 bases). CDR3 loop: CASSDPTGLDYGYTF. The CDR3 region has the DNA TGTGCCAGCAGTGATCCGACAGGTCTTGACTATGGCTACACCTTC.